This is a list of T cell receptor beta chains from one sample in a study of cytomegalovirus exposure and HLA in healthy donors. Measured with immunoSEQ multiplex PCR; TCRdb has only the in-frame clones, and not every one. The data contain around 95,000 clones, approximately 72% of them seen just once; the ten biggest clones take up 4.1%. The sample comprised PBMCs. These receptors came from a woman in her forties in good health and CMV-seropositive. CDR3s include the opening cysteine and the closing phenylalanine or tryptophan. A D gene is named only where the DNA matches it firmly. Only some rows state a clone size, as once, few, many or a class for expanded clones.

DNA: TGCGCCAGCAGACTGGGTTCAGGGGGATATAACTATGGCTACACCTTC
CDR3: CASRLGSGGYNYGYTF
V: TRBV5-1
size: -
D: TRBD1
J: TRBJ1-2

DNA: TGTGCCAGCAGCTATAGCGGGGCCCCCACAGATACGCAGTATTTT
CDR3: CASSYSGAPTDTQYF
V: TRBV9
size: -
D: TRBD2
J: TRBJ2-3

DNA: TGCGCCAGCAGCTCTACTGGAGAGGCCACTGAAGCTTTCTTT
CDR3: CASSSTGEATEAFF
V: TRBV5-1
size: -
D: -
J: TRBJ1-1

DNA: TGTGCCAGCAGTACCGGACAGGGGTATTACCAGCCCCAGCATTTT
CDR3: CASSTGQGYYQPQHF
V: TRBV28
size: -
D: TRBD1
J: TRBJ1-5

DNA: TGTGCCAGCAGCTTGAGACGGGAGGGCAAGGAGACCCAGTACTTC
CDR3: CASSLRREGKETQYF
V: TRBV5-4
size: once
D: TRBD2
J: TRBJ2-5

DNA: TGTGCCAGCAGTTTAGGGACTAGCGATATCGGGGAGCTGTTTTTT
CDR3: CASSLGTSDIGELFF
V: TRBV27
size: -
D: TRBD2
J: TRBJ2-2

DNA: TGTGCCAGCAGGCACAGGGGCATGAACACTGAAGCTTTCTTT
CDR3: CASRHRGMNTEAFF
V: TRBV2
size: -
D: TRBD1
J: TRBJ1-1

DNA: TGCGCCAGCAGCGGGGGACAGGTTAATGAAAAACTGTTTTTT
CDR3: CASSGGQVNEKLFF
V: TRBV5-1
size: -
D: TRBD1
J: TRBJ1-4

DNA: TGTGCCATCGGCCAGGGGCGATACGAGCAGTACTTC
CDR3: CAIGQGRYEQYF
V: TRBV10-3
size: -
D: -
J: TRBJ2-7

DNA: TGTGCCAGCAGCTCCGGCTGGGGAGGGGCGGGGGAGCAGTACTTC
CDR3: CASSSGWGGAGEQYF
V: TRBV7-9
size: -
D: TRBD2
J: TRBJ2-7

DNA: TGCAGCGTTCGAGCTGGGGCAAACACTGAAGCTTTCTTT
CDR3: CSVRAGANTEAFF
V: TRBV29-1
size: -
D: -
J: TRBJ1-1

DNA: TGTGCCAGCACCGCAGGGGTTACTGGAAACACCATATATTTT
CDR3: CASTAGVTGNTIYF
V: TRBV11-2
size: -
D: -
J: TRBJ1-3

DNA: TGTGCCAGCAGTGCCCCGGGCACTGAAGCTTTCTTT
CDR3: CASSAPGTEAFF
V: TRBV6-5
size: once
D: -
J: TRBJ1-1

DNA: TGTGCCAGCAGCCAGACGAGGGGGACGCGGGAGACCCAGTACTTC
CDR3: CASSQTRGTRETQYF
V: TRBV14
size: few
D: -
J: TRBJ2-5

DNA: TGTGCCAGCAGCTTAGTCTTTGGAGATGAGCAGTTCTTC
CDR3: CASSLVFGDEQFF
V: TRBV11-3
size: -
D: -
J: TRBJ2-1

DNA: TGCGCCAGCAGCCAAGTTATTCAGTACGAGCAGTACTTC
CDR3: CASSQVIQYEQYF
V: TRBV4-1
size: -
D: -
J: TRBJ2-7

DNA: TGTGCCAGCAGTTTGGTGCAGGTCAATCAGCCCCAGCATTTT
CDR3: CASSLVQVNQPQHF
V: TRBV28
size: -
D: -
J: TRBJ1-5

DNA: TGTGCCAGCAGTTACAGGGCAGGGGGCAATGAGCAGTTCTTC
CDR3: CASSYRAGGNEQFF
V: TRBV6-5
size: -
D: TRBD1
J: TRBJ2-1

DNA: TGTGCCAGTAGTATGTTAGGGGGCGGGTCTGAAGCTTTCTTT
CDR3: CASSMLGGGSEAFF
V: TRBV19
size: once
D: TRBD1
J: TRBJ1-1

DNA: TGTGCCAGCAGCAATGCCGGGACAGATAAGACCTCCTACGAGCAGTACTTC
CDR3: CASSNAGTDKTSYEQYF
V: TRBV7-8
size: -
D: TRBD1
J: TRBJ2-7

DNA: TGCGCCAGCAGTCGTGGACAGGAGGCCTACGAGCAGTACTTC
CDR3: CASSRGQEAYEQYF
V: TRBV5-1
size: once
D: TRBD1
J: TRBJ2-7

DNA: TGCGCCAGCAGCCCAGGACTAGCGGGAGTAGTCGAGCAGTACTTC
CDR3: CASSPGLAGVVEQYF
V: TRBV5-1
size: -
D: TRBD2
J: TRBJ2-7

DNA: TGTGCCAGCACCCCCTCGTATGCAGATACGCAGTATTTT
CDR3: CASTPSYADTQYF
V: TRBV28
size: -
D: -
J: TRBJ2-3

DNA: TGTGCCAGCAGCTTATGGCAAGAAGAGCAGTACTTC
CDR3: CASSLWQEEQYF
V: TRBV11-2
size: -
D: -
J: TRBJ2-7

DNA: TGTGCCAGCAGCTTTGGACAGGGCGACGCCGGGGAGCTGTTTTTT
CDR3: CASSFGQGDAGELFF
V: TRBV5-6
size: -
D: TRBD1
J: TRBJ2-2

DNA: TGTGCCACCAGCAGAGTCGCGGACAGGGCCAGGACGCAGTATTTT
CDR3: CATSRVADRARTQYF
V: TRBV15
size: -
D: TRBD1
J: TRBJ2-3

DNA: TGCAGCGTTGAAGGGGTAGCGGGCGGTAATTACGAGCAGTACTTC
CDR3: CSVEGVAGGNYEQYF
V: TRBV29-1
size: -
D: TRBD2
J: TRBJ2-7

DNA: TGTGCCAGCAGCGTCGACTACACGGGCGAGCAGTACTTC
CDR3: CASSVDYTGEQYF
V: TRBV9
size: -
D: -
J: TRBJ2-7

DNA: TGTGCCAGCAGCTTAGGAGTCACTAGCGGGATGAGCTCCTACAATGAGCAGTTCTTC
CDR3: CASSLGVTSGMSSYNEQFF
V: TRBV11-2
size: -
D: TRBD2
J: TRBJ2-1

DNA: TGTGCCAGCAGTCGGACTAGCCGTACCTACGAGCAGTACTTC
CDR3: CASSRTSRTYEQYF
V: TRBV6-1
size: -
D: TRBD2
J: TRBJ2-7

DNA: TGTGCCAGCCTACCAGGGGTAATTGACAATCAGCCCCAGCATTTT
CDR3: CASLPGVIDNQPQHF
V: TRBV28
size: few
D: -
J: TRBJ1-5

DNA: TGTGCCAGCACGGACAGGGCAAGGGGGAACATTCAGTACTTC
CDR3: CASTDRARGNIQYF
V: TRBV6-5
size: few
D: TRBD1
J: TRBJ2-4

DNA: TGTGCCAGCAGGGGCAGGGGGCATACCACCGGGGAGCTGTTTTTT
CDR3: CASRGRGHTTGELFF
V: TRBV28
size: -
D: TRBD1
J: TRBJ2-2

DNA: TGTGCCAGCAGTCTCATCGGGACTAGCGGGAAAGAGCAGTTCTTC
CDR3: CASSLIGTSGKEQFF
V: TRBV27
size: -
D: TRBD2
J: TRBJ2-1

DNA: TGTGCCAGCAGCTTGAAGGCCCAGGGGCCCTACGAGCAGTACTTC
CDR3: CASSLKAQGPYEQYF
V: TRBV5-6
size: -
D: -
J: TRBJ2-7

DNA: TGCAGCGTTGTCCTCTACTACGAGCAGTACTTC
CDR3: CSVVLYYEQYF
V: TRBV29-1
size: -
D: -
J: TRBJ2-7

DNA: TGTGCCAGTAGTATAGTGGCAAATACATATGGCTACACCTTC
CDR3: CASSIVANTYGYTF
V: TRBV19
size: once
D: -
J: TRBJ1-2

DNA: TGTGCCAGCAGACTCTGGGCAGGGGAGACCTACGAGCAGTACTTC
CDR3: CASRLWAGETYEQYF
V: TRBV6-1
size: -
D: -
J: TRBJ2-7

DNA: TGTGCCAGCAGTATAACAGGGTATCGCTATGGCTACACCTTC
CDR3: CASSITGYRYGYTF
V: TRBV27
size: -
D: -
J: TRBJ1-2

DNA: TGTGCCTGGAGTTCCGGGACTTTCCCCTACGAGCAGTACTTC
CDR3: CAWSSGTFPYEQYF
V: TRBV30
size: -
D: -
J: TRBJ2-7

DNA: TGTGCCAGCAGGCCGGGACAGGCAATAAATTATGAAAAACTGTTTTTT
CDR3: CASRPGQAINYEKLFF
V: TRBV28
size: -
D: TRBD1
J: TRBJ1-4

DNA: TGTGCCATCAGGGCGGGCCACCAAGAGACCCAGTACTTC
CDR3: CAIRAGHQETQYF
V: TRBV10-3
size: -
D: -
J: TRBJ2-5

DNA: TGTGCCAGCAGCAACACAGGGGTCTCTGGAAACACCATATATTTT
CDR3: CASSNTGVSGNTIYF
V: TRBV28
size: -
D: TRBD1
J: TRBJ1-3

DNA: TGTGCCAGCAACCAAGGGACTAGCGGGGCCCAAGAGACCCAGTACTTC
CDR3: CASNQGTSGAQETQYF
V: TRBV2
size: -
D: TRBD2
J: TRBJ2-5

DNA: TGTGCCAGCAGCCAGATTCCGGGACAGGGGCAAGGAGGTGAAAAACTGTTTTTT
CDR3: CASSQIPGQGQGGEKLFF
V: TRBV7-9
size: few
D: TRBD1
J: TRBJ1-4

DNA: TGTGCCAGTACTAGCGGGAGGCCGAACTACGAGCAGTACTTC
CDR3: CASTSGRPNYEQYF
V: TRBV19
size: -
D: TRBD2
J: TRBJ2-7

DNA: TGTGCCAGCAGCCGAACAGGGGCAGGAACAGATACGCAGTATTTT
CDR3: CASSRTGAGTDTQYF
V: TRBV7-9
size: -
D: TRBD1
J: TRBJ2-3

DNA: TGTGCCAGCTCACCCCCCGTGGGGGCCAACGTCCTGACTTTC
CDR3: CASSPPVGANVLTF
V: TRBV18
size: -
D: -
J: TRBJ2-6

DNA: TGTGCCAGCAGTGTCACGCGCTTCGGGACCAAAAACATTCAGTACTTC
CDR3: CASSVTRFGTKNIQYF
V: TRBV6-1
size: -
D: -
J: TRBJ2-4

DNA: TGTGCCAGCAGTTTAACGGAGACTAATGAAAAACTGTTTTTT
CDR3: CASSLTETNEKLFF
V: TRBV27
size: -
D: -
J: TRBJ1-4

DNA: TGTGCCAGCAGCCTTGGACAGGGGGCACGCTACGGCTATGGCTACACCTTC
CDR3: CASSLGQGARYGYGYTF
V: TRBV11-2
size: -
D: TRBD1
J: TRBJ1-2

DNA: TGCGCCAGCAGCCTCGACAGGGGACGGCAAACCGGGGAGCTGTTTTTT
CDR3: CASSLDRGRQTGELFF
V: TRBV4-1
size: few
D: TRBD1
J: TRBJ2-2

DNA: TGCGCCAGCAGGGGTCTAGCGGGAGCTGGGGCCAACGTCCTGACTTTC
CDR3: CASRGLAGAGANVLTF
V: TRBV4-1
size: few
D: TRBD2
J: TRBJ2-6

DNA: TGTGCCAGTAGTACCGAAGTCCGGGAGGCCATGAACACTGAAGCTTTCTTT
CDR3: CASSTEVREAMNTEAFF
V: TRBV19
size: -
D: -
J: TRBJ1-1

DNA: TGCAGCGTTTTTGTCAGTCACTACGAGCAGTACTTC
CDR3: CSVFVSHYEQYF
V: TRBV29-1
size: few
D: -
J: TRBJ2-7

DNA: TGTGCCATCAGTGAGTCGCCGGGGGTGGATGAGCAGTTCTTC
CDR3: CAISESPGVDEQFF
V: TRBV10-3
size: -
D: -
J: TRBJ2-1

DNA: TGCGCCAGCAGCTTGGGAGAAGGGGCCACTGAAGCTTTCTTT
CDR3: CASSLGEGATEAFF
V: TRBV5-1
size: -
D: -
J: TRBJ1-1

DNA: TGTGCCAGCAGTTACTCCCGGGACTACATTGAGCAGTTCTTC
CDR3: CASSYSRDYIEQFF
V: TRBV6-6
size: once
D: TRBD2
J: TRBJ2-1

DNA: TGTGCCAGCAGCTCACGACAGGACAAATACTATGGCTACACCTTC
CDR3: CASSSRQDKYYGYTF
V: TRBV7-8
size: -
D: -
J: TRBJ1-2